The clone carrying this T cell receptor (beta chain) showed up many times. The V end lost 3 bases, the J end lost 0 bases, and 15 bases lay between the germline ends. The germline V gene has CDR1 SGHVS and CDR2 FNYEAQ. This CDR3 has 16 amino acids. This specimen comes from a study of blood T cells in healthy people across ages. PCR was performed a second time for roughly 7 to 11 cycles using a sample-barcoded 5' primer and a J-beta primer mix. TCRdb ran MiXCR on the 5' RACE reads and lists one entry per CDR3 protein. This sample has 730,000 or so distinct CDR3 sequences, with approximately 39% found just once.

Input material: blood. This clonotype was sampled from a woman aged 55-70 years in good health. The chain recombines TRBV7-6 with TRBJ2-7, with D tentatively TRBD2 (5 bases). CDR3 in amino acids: CASSLGSGIGSYEQYF. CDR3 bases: TGTGCCAGCAGCTTGGGGTCCGGGATTGGCTCCTACGAGCAGTACTTC.